The next 5 T cell receptor beta chains were all read from a single sample in a study of cytomegalovirus exposure and HLA in healthy donors. The PCR made use of 60 Vbeta and 13 Jbeta primers. The repertoire was sequenced with immunoSEQ multiplex PCR; TCRdb's copy has only in-frame clones and lacks some. The sample holds under 90,000 clones; over 70% are singletons and the top ten take 9.1%. Sequences were obtained from PBMCs. These receptors came from a man between 35 and 55 years old in good health and CMV-seropositive.

The rearrangement joins TRBV9 to TRBJ2-5; 7 bases are shared with TRBD2. From germline, CDR1 is SGDLS and CDR2 YYNGEE. The V gene end was trimmed by 4 bases and the J gene end by 2 bases; junction bases not matched to a gene: 5. The CDR3 contains 14 residues. The CDR3 sequence: CASSPSAGQETQYF. The CDR3 DNA is TGTGCCAGCAGCCCATCAGCGGGGCAAGAGACCCAGTACTTC.

V gene TRBV30 combines with J gene TRBJ1-6, with 8 bases fitting TRBD1. The CDR3 is 14 amino acids. The J segment lost 7 bases and the V segment lost 2 bases, leaving 4 bases of the junction unmatched. Germline V CDR1 and CDR2: GTSNPN, SVGIG (reference sequence). The CDR3 region has the DNA TGTGCCTGGAGTCGACAGGGGAACAATTCACCCCTCCACTTT. Its translation is CAWSRQGNNSPLHF.

The chain carries TRBV5-1 and TRBJ1-1, with D maybe TRBD1 (6 bases). The V end was cut by 3 bases, the J end by 0 bases, with 12 bases between. The CDR3 is 15 amino acids. CDR1 is SGHRS and CDR2 is YFSETQ in the germline V gene. CDR3 nucleotides: TGCGCCAGCAGCTGGGGGGGCAGGGTGAACACTGAAGCTTTCTTT. Protein product: CASSWGGRVNTEAFF.

This sequence joins TRBV4-2 and TRBJ2-5; D is possibly TRBD1 (5 bases). V was trimmed by 0 bases and J by 4 bases, leaving 9 bases between them. From germline, CDR1 is LGHNA and CDR2 YNFKEQ. The CDR3 consists of 14 residues. The CDR3 spells CASSQDRGTETQYF. Written as DNA, the CDR3 is TGTGCCAGCAGCCAAGATAGGGGCACAGAGACCCAGTACTTC.

The chain joins TRBV5-4 to TRBJ1-2; 8 nucleotides agree with TRBD1. J was trimmed by 4 bases and V by 5 bases; bases with no gene match: 7. The CDR3 runs to 14 residues. The germline V gene encodes CDR1 SGHNT and CDR2 YYREEE (reference sequence). Here the CDR3 DNA reads TGTGCCAGCAGTTCATCAGGGGGCGCCTATGGCTACACCTTC. As protein: CASSSSGGAYGYTF.